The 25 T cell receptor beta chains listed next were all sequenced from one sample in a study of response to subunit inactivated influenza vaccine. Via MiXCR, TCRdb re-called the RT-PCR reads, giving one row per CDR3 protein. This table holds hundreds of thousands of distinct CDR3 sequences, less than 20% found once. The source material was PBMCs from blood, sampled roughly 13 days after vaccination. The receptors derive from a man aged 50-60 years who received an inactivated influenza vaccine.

This CDR3 is CSARTGVGGYTF. The CDR3 region has the DNA TGCAGTGCAAGGACAGGGGTGGGCGGCTACACCTTC. V usage is TRBV20-1 and J usage is TRBJ1-2; 9 bases are a match to TRBD1. This CDR3 is built from 12 residues. Germline CDR1 is DFQATT and CDR2 is SNEGSKA (reference sequence). With 6 bases clipped from V and 8 bases from J, the junction kept 7 bases outside the gene matches.

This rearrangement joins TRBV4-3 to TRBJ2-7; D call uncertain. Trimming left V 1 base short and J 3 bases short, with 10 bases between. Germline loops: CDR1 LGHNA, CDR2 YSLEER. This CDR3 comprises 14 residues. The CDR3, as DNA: TGCGCCAGCAGCCAAGGTCCAGAGTACTACGAGCAGTACTTC. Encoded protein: CASSQGPEYYEQYF.

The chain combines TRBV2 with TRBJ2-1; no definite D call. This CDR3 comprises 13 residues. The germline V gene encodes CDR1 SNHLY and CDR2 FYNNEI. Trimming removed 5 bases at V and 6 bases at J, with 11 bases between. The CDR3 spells CASSSNPFNEQFF. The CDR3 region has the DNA TGTGCCAGCAGTTCGAACCCGTTCAATGAGCAGTTCTTC.

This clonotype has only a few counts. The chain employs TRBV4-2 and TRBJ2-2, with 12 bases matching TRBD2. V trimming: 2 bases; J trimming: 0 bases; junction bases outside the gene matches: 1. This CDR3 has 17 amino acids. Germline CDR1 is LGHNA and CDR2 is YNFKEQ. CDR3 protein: CASSQLAGGPNTGELFF. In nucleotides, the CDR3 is TGTGCCAGCAGCCAACTAGCGGGGGGGCCGAACACCGGGGAGCTGTTTTTT.

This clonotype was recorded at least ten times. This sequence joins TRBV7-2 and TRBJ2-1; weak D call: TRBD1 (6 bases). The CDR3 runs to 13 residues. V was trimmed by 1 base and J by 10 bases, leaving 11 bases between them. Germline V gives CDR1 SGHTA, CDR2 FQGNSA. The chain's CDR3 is CASSLEGGREQFF. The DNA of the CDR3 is TGTGCCAGCAGCTTAGAAGGGGGTCGAGAGCAGTTCTTC.

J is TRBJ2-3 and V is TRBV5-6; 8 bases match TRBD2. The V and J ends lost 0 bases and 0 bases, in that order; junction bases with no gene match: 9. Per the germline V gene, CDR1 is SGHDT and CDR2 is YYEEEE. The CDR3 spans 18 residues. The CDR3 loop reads CASSLDRGGRYSTDTQYF. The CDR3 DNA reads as TGTGCCAGCAGCTTGGATCGGGGGGGCCGGTATAGCACAGATACGCAGTATTTT.

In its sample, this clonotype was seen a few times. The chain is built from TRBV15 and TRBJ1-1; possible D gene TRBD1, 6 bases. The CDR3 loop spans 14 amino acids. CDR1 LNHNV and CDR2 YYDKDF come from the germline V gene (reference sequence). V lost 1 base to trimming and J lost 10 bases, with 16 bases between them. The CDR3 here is CATSRGNRERGAFF. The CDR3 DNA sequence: TGTGCCACCAGCAGAGGTAACAGGGAGCGGGGAGCTTTCTTT.

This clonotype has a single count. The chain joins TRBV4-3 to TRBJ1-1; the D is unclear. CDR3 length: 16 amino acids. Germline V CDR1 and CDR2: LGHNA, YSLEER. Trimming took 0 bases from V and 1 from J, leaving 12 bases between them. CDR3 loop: CASSQDLALGNTEAFF. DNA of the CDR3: TGCGCCAGCAGCCAAGATCTTGCCTTGGGGAACACTGAAGCTTTCTTT.

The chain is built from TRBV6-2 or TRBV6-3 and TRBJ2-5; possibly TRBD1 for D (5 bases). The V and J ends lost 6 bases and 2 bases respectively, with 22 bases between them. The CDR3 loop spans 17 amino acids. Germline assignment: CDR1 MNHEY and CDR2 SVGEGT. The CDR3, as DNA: TGTGCCAGCAGCTTACCTCCACCGAGGACACCACAAGAGACCCAGTACTTC. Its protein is CASSLPPPRTPQETQYF.

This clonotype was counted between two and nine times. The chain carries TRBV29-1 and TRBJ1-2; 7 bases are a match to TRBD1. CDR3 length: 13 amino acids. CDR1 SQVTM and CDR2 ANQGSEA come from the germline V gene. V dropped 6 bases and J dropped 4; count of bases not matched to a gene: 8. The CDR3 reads CSVDDRDTYGYTF. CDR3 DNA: TGCAGCGTGGATGACAGGGATACCTATGGCTACACCTTC.

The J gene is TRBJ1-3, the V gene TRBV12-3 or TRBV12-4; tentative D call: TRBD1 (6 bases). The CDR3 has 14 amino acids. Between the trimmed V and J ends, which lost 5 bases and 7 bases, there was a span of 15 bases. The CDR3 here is CASSPLTGQNTIYF. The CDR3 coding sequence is TGTGCCAGCAGTCCCCTGACAGGACAGAACACCATATATTTT.

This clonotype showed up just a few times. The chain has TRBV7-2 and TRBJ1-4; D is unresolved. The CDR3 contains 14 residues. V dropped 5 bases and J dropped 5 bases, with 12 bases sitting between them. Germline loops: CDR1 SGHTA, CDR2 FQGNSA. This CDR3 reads CASSRQAYNEKLFF. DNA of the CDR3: TGTGCCAGCAGCAGACAAGCTTACAATGAAAAACTGTTTTTT.

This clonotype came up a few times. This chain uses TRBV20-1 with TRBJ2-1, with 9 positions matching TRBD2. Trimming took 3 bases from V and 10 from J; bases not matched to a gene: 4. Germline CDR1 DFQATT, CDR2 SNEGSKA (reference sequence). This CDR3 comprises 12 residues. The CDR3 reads CSASRRGGEQFF. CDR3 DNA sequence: TGCAGTGCTAGTAGGCGGGGGGGGGAGCAGTTCTTC.

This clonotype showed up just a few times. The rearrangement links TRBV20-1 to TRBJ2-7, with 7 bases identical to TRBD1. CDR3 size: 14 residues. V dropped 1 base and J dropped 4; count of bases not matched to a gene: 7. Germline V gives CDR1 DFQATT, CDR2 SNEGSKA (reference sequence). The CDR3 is CSARAPGQTYEQYF. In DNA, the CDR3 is TGCAGTGCTAGAGCACCGGGACAGACTTACGAGCAGTACTTC.

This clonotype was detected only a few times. CDR3 nucleotides: TGTGCCAGCAGCCAGAAGTCGGGGGGAACCGAAGCTTTCTTT. This encodes CASSQKSGGTEAFF. V and J are TRBV3-1 and TRBJ1-1; the D gene is possibly TRBD1 (5 bases). Germline V gene lookup returns CDR1 LGHDT and CDR2 YNNKEL (reference sequence). The germline V and J ends were trimmed by 3 bases and 8 bases, with 16 bases remaining between them. The CDR3 is 14 residues long. Filled out from reference TRBV3-1 and TRBJ1-1, the complete variable domain reads DTAVSQTPKYLVTQMGNDKSIKCEQNLGHDTMYWYKQDSKKFLKIMFSYNNKELIINETVPNRFSPKSPDKAHLNLHINSLELGDSAVYFCASSQKSGGTEAFFGQGTRLTVV.

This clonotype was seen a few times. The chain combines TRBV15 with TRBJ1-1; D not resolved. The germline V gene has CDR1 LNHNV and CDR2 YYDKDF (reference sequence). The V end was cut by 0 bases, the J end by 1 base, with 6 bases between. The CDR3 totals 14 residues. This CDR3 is CATSRDRENTEAFF. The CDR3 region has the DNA TGTGCCACCAGCAGAGATAGGGAGAACACTGAAGCTTTCTTT.

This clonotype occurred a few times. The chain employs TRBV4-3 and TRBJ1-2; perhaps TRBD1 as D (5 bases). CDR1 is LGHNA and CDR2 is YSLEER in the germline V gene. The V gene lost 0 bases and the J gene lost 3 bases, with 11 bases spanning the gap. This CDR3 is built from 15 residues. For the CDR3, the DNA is TGCGCCAGCAGCCAAGATTTGCAGGGAGACTATGGCTACACCTTC. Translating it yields CASSQDLQGDYGYTF.

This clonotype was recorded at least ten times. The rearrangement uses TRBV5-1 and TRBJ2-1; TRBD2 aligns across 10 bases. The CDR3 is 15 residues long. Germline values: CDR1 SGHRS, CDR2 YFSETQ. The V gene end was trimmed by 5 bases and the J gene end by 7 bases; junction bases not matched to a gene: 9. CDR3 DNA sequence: TGCGCCAGCAGGTCAAGCGGGGGGGCGGTGAATGAGCAGTTCTTC. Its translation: CASRSSGGAVNEQFF.

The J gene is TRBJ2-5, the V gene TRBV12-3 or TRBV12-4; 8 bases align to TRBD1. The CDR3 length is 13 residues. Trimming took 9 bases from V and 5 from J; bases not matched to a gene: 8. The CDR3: CASDRGMGETQYF. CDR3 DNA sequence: TGTGCCAGTGACAGGGGAATGGGGGAGACCCAGTACTTC.

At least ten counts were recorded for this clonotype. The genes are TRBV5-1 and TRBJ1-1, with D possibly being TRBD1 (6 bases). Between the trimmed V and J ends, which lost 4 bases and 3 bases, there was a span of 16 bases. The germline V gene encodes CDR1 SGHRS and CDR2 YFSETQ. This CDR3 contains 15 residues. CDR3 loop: CASSKGGGRDTEAFF. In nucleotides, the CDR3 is TGCGCCAGCAGCAAGGGGGGGGGCAGGGACACTGAAGCTTTCTTT.

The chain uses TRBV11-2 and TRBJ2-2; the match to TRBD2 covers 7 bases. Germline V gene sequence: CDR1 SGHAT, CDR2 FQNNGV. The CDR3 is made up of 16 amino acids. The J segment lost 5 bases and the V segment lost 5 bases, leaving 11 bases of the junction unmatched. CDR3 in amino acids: CASSRFQGLVTGELFF. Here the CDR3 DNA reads TGTGCCAGCAGCCGATTCCAAGGACTAGTGACCGGGGAGCTGTTTTTT.

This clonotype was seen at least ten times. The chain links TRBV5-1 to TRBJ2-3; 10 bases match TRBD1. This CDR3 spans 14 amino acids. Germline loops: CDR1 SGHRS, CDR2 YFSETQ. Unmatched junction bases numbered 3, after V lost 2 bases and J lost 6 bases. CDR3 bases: TGCGCCAGCAGCTTAGGGACAGGGGTGGATACGCAGTATTTT. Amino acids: CASSLGTGVDTQYF.

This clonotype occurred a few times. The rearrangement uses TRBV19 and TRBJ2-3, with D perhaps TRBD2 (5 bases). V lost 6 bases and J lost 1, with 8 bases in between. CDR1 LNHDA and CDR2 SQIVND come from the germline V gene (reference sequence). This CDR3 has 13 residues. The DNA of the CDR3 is TGTGCCAGTAGCGGACTGGGCACAGATACGCAGTATTTT. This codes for CASSGLGTDTQYF.

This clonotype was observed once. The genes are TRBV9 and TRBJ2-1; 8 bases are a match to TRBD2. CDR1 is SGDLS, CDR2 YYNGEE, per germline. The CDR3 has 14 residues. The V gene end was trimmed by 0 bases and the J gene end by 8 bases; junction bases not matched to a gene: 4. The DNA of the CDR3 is TGTGCCAGCAGCGTAGGCGGGACTAGTGATGAGCAGTTCTTC. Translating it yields CASSVGGTSDEQFF. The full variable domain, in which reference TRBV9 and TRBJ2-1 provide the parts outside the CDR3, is DSGVTQTPKHLITATGQRVTLRCSPRSGDLSVYWYQQSLDQGLQFLIQYYNGEERAKGNILERFSAQQFPDLHSELNLSSLELGDSALYFCASSVGGTSDEQFFGPGTRLTVL.

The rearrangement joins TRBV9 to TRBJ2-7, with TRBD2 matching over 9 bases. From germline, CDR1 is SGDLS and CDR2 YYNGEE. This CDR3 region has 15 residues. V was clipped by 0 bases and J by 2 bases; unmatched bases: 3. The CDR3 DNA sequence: TGTGCCAGCAGCGTAGGCGTAGCGGGGGCCTACGAGCAGTACTTC. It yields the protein CASSVGVAGAYEQYF.